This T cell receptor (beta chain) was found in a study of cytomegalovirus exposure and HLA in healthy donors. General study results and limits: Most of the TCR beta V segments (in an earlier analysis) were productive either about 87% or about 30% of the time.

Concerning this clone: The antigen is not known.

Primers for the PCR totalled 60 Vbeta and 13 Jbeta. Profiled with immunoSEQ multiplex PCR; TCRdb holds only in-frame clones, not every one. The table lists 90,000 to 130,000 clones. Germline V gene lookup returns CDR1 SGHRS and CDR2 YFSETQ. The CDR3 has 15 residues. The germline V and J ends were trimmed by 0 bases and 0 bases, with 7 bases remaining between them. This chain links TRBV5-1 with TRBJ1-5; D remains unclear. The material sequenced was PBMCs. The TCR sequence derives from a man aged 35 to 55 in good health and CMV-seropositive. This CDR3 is CASSLAGYSNQPQHF. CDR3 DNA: TGCGCCAGCAGCTTGGCGGGATATAGCAATCAGCCCCAGCATTTT.